The source of this T cell receptor (beta chain) is a study of blood T cell repertoires in COVID-19. Sequencing was performed with immunoSEQ multiplex PCR; in TCRdb, only in-frame clones are kept and a portion is missing. The sample consists of around 330,000 clones, 90% of them appearing once. The CDR3 length is 15 residues. Germline CDR1 and CDR2: GTSNPN and SVGIG (reference sequence). Trimming took 8 bases from V and 7 from J; bases not matched to a gene: 14. Sequencing used PBMCs or T cells enriched from blood (not recorded which). The V call is TRBV30, the J call TRBJ1-6; 7 nucleotides align to TRBD1. The clonotype comes from a man in his sixties who had recovered from COVID-19. This chain's CDR3 is CARTIGGLQNSPLHF. CDR3 nucleotides: TGTGCCCGGACGATAGGGGGCCTCCAAAATTCACCCCTCCACTTT. The whole variable domain, remainder taken from reference TRBV30 and TRBJ1-6, is SQTIHQWPATLVQPVGSPLSLECTVEGTSNPNLYWYRQAAGRGLQLLFYSVGIGQISSEVPQNLSASRPQDRQFILSSKKLLLSDSGFYLCARTIGGLQNSPLHFGNGTRLTVT.